The sequence of this T cell receptor beta chain was determined in a study of regulatory T cells in long-lasting Graves disease (dated by TCRdb to the early 2020s). About the full investigation: Patients with newly diagnosed Graves' disease had been on antithyroid drugs for under 3 months. The study was conducted in China and was registered as a clinical trial. TCR sequencing covered some 13 persistent and about 20 newly diagnosed Graves' disease patients, about 35 samples in total. Patients with persistent Graves' disease were compared with patients with newly diagnosed Graves' disease using TCR sequencing and RNA sequencing of peripheral blood. General findings and caveats noted by the study authors: Preferential use of TRBV28, TRBJ1-2 and TRBJ2-5 was observed in persistent disease, whereas TRBV20-1 and TRBJ2-1 were favored in newly diagnosed disease. Persistent Graves' disease patients showed lower TCR Shannon entropy and fewer highly expanded clones than newly diagnosed patients, suggesting clonal expansion. Sequencing and analysis were limited to the TCR beta chain. The authors acknowledged the small sample size as a limitation that may reduce accuracy. Patients with persistent disease shared more public clonotypes (over 2,500) than newly diagnosed patients did (about 970). Peripheral blood alone was examined, since thyroid tissue, which constituted the primary lesion, could not be accessed.

The germline V and J ends show losses of 0 bases and 9 bases respectively, and no gene match explains 16 bases of the junction. Taken from cysteine to phenylalanine, the CDR3 has 18 residues. Of the read, only the CDR3 DNA is kept; its 54 bases are in frame from base 1. CDR1 and CDR2, looked up from the germline V gene, are SGHAT and FQNNGV. On this clonotype: Its antigen remains undetermined. The record has no base qualities; no much larger clone is one base away.

The receptor library was made with multiplex PCR. For sequencing, an Illumina HiSeq 4000 was employed. TCR beta libraries were built with iRepertoire HTBI primers and Arm-PCR amplification of CDR3 regions. Before sequencing, the PCR products went through gel purification. Processing in the source paper ran as follows. Gene usage analysis of CDR3 amino acid clonotypes relied on the roughly 58 TRBV and over 13 TRBJ segments identified across samples. Filtered high-quality paired reads were merged into contigs using COPE and FqMerger. BLAST was used to align contigs to the IMGT TRBV, TRBD and TRBJ reference genes, and CDR3 was defined following IMGT. Any clonotype with a frequency above 0.1% was classified as a highly expanded clone. Shannon entropy was used to measure repertoire diversity, and the Gini coefficient was used to measure V-J evenness. A clonotype found in more than one individual was treated as public. Through fastp at Q25 and MiXCR, TCRdb rebuilt clones from the public reads, retaining in-frame beta chains. Entries are consolidated by CDR3 protein sequence, retaining the most common genes and DNA. TCRdb's processing, not the study's, gives the V and J calls here. The sample table records about 560,000 distinct CDR3 sequences; about 16% of these occur just once. The ten largest clones add up to approximately 12% of the sample.

This sample's time point label indicates: newly diagnosed GD, antithyroid drugs for less than 3 months. RNA was extracted from PBMCs in TRIzol for both TCR sequencing and RNA sequencing. Graves' disease was diagnosed according to American Thyroid Association guidelines. Patients for the study were recruited at an endocrinology department in Xi'an, China. From each patient, nine milliliters of peripheral blood was collected into an EDTA anticoagulant tube. Ficoll Paque Plus density gradient separation was used to isolate PBMCs, and no additional T cell sorting was done. RNA quality was checked with an Agilent 2100 Bioanalyzer and agarose gel, and concentration with a NanoDrop 2000. These data were also reused for a study on T cells in Graves' hyperthyroidism and ophthalmopathy. Looking at the second paper: Stable Graves' hyperthyroidism was defined as no progression to ophthalmopathy during 18 months of follow-up. The hyperthyroidism patients were between 18 and 65 years old and newly diagnosed, with a disease duration of less than 2 months. The study excluded patients with uncontrolled infections, other autoimmune diseases, pregnancy or lactation. Diagnoses relied on clinical symptoms, serum thyroxine and TRAb, thyroid ultrasound and orbital computed tomography. For the first round of RT-PCR on the TCR CDR3, the HTBI primer set was used together with the Qiagen OneStep RT-PCR kit. Blood samples also contained most of the expanded thyroid clonotypes (frequency above 0.001), which suggests that blood repertoires may reflect thyroid immune responses. Ophthalmopathy was separated from stable hyperthyroidism by a 13 V-J signature model, with approximately 86% sensitivity and about 81% specificity obtained in cross-validation and 80%/75% obtained in testing. In validation, the model predicted progression to ophthalmopathy a median of approximately 6.3 months before onset, with about 67% sensitivity and nearly 75% specificity. To identify TCR V-J signatures that set the groups apart, the researchers used a discovery cohort of more than 95 patients, made up of about 44 with Graves' ophthalmopathy and 55 to 65 with stable Graves' hyperthyroidism. Prospective prediction of ophthalmopathy was tested in an independent validation cohort consisting of 18 to 20 hyperthyroidism patients and 15 to 17 patients who later progressed to ophthalmopathy. For training and testing, the roughly 93 patients in the discovery cohort were randomly divided in a 7:3 ratio. In more than 5 Graves' hyperthyroidism patients, the study also compared T-cell repertoires from thyroid tissue with T-cell repertoires from blood. After sampling, hyperthyroidism patients received methimazole starting at 30 mg daily, and ophthalmopathy patients received high-dose intravenous methylprednisolone. A second multiplex PCR round built the libraries, followed by size selection and purification. Paired-end sequencing of the libraries was performed with 100 bp reads on an Illumina HiSeq2000. Raw data were processed with SOAPnuke, discarding reads with adapters, uncalled bases, mean Phred below 15, or no exact constant-primer or identifier match. COPE v1.2.5 was used to merge high-quality paired reads, and clonotypes were defined as unique nucleotide sequences. MiTCR v1.1 was used to align the clonotypes against IMGT TRBV, TRBD and TRBJ reference segments. The analysis was restricted to V-J combinations with a frequency above 0.0001, which together covered just over 98% of the repertoires. A TCS score was defined as the ratio of F50 (clonal expansion) to E x V (chaos), with BLOSUM62-based TCRdist applied between CDR3 peptides within each V-J. Welch's t-statistics and random forest reduced 500 to 650 V-J features to 10 to 15, which were used in a naive Bayes classifier (R e1071). Sample size was not statistically predetermined, and blinding of investigators to group allocation was not performed. TCR Vbeta CDR3 sequencing of 135 peripheral blood samples (over 40 ophthalmopathy, around 80 hyperthyroidism and roughly 17 progressor patients) is reported in the paper.

This receptor was taken from a man aged 18 to 30 with Graves disease. Donor details come from another sample of the same person, matched by shared clones. Source: peripheral blood mononuclear cells (PBMCs), taken at new diagnosis, from a patient treated with antithyroid drugs. Recombination connected TRBV11-2 to TRBJ2-4, and 8 bases in between align with TRBD1. For the CDR3, the sequence is CASSLEAEQGVFNSIQYF. Read as DNA, the sequence is TGTGCCAGCAGCTTAGAAGCGGAACAGGGGGTTTTTAATAGCATTCAGTACTTC.